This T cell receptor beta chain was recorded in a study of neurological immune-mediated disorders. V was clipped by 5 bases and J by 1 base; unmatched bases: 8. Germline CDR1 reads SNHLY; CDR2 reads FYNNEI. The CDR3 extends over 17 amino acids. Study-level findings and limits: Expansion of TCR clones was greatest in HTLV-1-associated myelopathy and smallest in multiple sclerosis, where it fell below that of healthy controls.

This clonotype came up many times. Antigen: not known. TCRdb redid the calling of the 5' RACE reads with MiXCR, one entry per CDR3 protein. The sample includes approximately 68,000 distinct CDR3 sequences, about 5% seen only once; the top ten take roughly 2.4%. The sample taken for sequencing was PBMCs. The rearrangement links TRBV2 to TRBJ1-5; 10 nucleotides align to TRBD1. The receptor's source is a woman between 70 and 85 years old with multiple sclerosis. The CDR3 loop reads CASSPSTGGWSNQPQHF. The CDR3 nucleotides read TGTGCCAGCAGTCCATCGACAGGGGGCTGGAGCAATCAGCCCCAGCATTTT.